A selection of T cell receptor beta chains follows, all from one sample in a study of CD8 T cells in Susac syndrome. TCRdb itself ran the immunoSEQ multiplex PCR reads through MiXCR, one entry per CDR3 protein. In the table there are about 430,000 distinct CDR3 sequences, 85% of which are singletons. Input material: CD8+ T cells from PBMCs. These receptors were obtained from a human donor with multiple sclerosis. CDR3s include the opening cysteine and the closing phenylalanine or tryptophan. A D gene is named only where the DNA matches it firmly. Expanded clones are given a class, and other clones once, few, many or no size at all.

v_gene: TRBV27
j_gene: TRBJ2-7
abundance: few
d_gene: .
CDR3nt: TGTGCCAGCAGTTCAGGGGTCGCCTACGAGCAGTACTTC
CDR3aa: CASSSGVAYEQYF

v_gene: TRBV4-1
j_gene: TRBJ1-6
abundance: .
d_gene: TRBD1
CDR3nt: TGCGCCAGCAGCCTGCCGACAGGGAATAATTCACCCCTCCACTTT
CDR3aa: CASSLPTGNNSPLHF

v_gene: TRBV7-9
j_gene: TRBJ2-7
abundance: .
d_gene: TRBD1
CDR3nt: TGTGCCAGCAGCTTCAGGGGGTACCGGAACGAGCAGTACTTC
CDR3aa: CASSFRGYRNEQYF

v_gene: TRBV20-1
j_gene: TRBJ2-7
abundance: .
d_gene: TRBD2
CDR3nt: TGCAGTGCCCATAGCGGGAGCTCCTACGAGCAGTACTTC
CDR3aa: CSAHSGSSYEQYF

v_gene: TRBV4-1
j_gene: TRBJ2-7
abundance: once
d_gene: .
CDR3nt: TGCGCCAGCAGCCACGCTGTCGGAGCCTACGAGCAGTACTTC
CDR3aa: CASSHAVGAYEQYF

v_gene: TRBV10-2
j_gene: TRBJ1-4
abundance: .
d_gene: TRBD1
CDR3nt: TGCGCCAGCAGTGATCTAAATCGACCAGGGGGCTCAAAACTGTTTTTT
CDR3aa: CASSDLNRPGGSKLFF

v_gene: TRBV6-1
j_gene: TRBJ1-5
abundance: few
d_gene: .
CDR3nt: TGTGCCAGCAGCCAATGGAGCAATCAGCCCCAGCATTTT
CDR3aa: CASSQWSNQPQHF

v_gene: TRBV7-9
j_gene: TRBJ1-2
abundance: few
d_gene: TRBD1
CDR3nt: TGTGCCAGCAGCCCCGGGACAGGGGCCTATGGCTACACCTTC
CDR3aa: CASSPGTGAYGYTF

v_gene: TRBV6-6
j_gene: TRBJ2-7
abundance: .
d_gene: .
CDR3nt: TGTGCCAGCACCTCAAATGGGGCAGGGCCTCTCGAGCAGTACTTC
CDR3aa: CASTSNGAGPLEQYF

v_gene: TRBV7-9
j_gene: TRBJ2-1
abundance: .
d_gene: TRBD1
CDR3nt: TGTGCCAGCAGCAGCGGGGACAGGGTATCCTACAATGAGCAGTTCTTC
CDR3aa: CASSSGDRVSYNEQFF